The text below deals with one T cell receptor beta chain. Clones were read by immunoSEQ multiplex PCR, and TCRdb kept only the in-frame ones, dropping some. The sample shows around 200,000 clones, 80% to 90% of them seen only once. This sample was taken from a study of blood T cell repertoires in COVID-19. Study information: Collection of acute and convalescent COVID-19 samples took place in the United States, Italy and Spain.

Material: peripheral blood. The TCR originated in a woman aged 45 to 65 with acute or convalescent COVID-19.

Here the CDR3 reads CASSLDAGGLPYEQYF. The CDR3 nucleotides are TGTGCCAGCAGCTTAGACGCGGGAGGACTACCCTACGAGCAGTACTTC. The chain recombines TRBV7-2 with TRBJ2-7; 8 nucleotides match TRBD2. Germline CDR1 and CDR2: SGHTA and FQGNSA. The CDR3 has 16 amino acids. J gave up 2 bases and V 1 base, and 7 bases lay outside the gene matches.